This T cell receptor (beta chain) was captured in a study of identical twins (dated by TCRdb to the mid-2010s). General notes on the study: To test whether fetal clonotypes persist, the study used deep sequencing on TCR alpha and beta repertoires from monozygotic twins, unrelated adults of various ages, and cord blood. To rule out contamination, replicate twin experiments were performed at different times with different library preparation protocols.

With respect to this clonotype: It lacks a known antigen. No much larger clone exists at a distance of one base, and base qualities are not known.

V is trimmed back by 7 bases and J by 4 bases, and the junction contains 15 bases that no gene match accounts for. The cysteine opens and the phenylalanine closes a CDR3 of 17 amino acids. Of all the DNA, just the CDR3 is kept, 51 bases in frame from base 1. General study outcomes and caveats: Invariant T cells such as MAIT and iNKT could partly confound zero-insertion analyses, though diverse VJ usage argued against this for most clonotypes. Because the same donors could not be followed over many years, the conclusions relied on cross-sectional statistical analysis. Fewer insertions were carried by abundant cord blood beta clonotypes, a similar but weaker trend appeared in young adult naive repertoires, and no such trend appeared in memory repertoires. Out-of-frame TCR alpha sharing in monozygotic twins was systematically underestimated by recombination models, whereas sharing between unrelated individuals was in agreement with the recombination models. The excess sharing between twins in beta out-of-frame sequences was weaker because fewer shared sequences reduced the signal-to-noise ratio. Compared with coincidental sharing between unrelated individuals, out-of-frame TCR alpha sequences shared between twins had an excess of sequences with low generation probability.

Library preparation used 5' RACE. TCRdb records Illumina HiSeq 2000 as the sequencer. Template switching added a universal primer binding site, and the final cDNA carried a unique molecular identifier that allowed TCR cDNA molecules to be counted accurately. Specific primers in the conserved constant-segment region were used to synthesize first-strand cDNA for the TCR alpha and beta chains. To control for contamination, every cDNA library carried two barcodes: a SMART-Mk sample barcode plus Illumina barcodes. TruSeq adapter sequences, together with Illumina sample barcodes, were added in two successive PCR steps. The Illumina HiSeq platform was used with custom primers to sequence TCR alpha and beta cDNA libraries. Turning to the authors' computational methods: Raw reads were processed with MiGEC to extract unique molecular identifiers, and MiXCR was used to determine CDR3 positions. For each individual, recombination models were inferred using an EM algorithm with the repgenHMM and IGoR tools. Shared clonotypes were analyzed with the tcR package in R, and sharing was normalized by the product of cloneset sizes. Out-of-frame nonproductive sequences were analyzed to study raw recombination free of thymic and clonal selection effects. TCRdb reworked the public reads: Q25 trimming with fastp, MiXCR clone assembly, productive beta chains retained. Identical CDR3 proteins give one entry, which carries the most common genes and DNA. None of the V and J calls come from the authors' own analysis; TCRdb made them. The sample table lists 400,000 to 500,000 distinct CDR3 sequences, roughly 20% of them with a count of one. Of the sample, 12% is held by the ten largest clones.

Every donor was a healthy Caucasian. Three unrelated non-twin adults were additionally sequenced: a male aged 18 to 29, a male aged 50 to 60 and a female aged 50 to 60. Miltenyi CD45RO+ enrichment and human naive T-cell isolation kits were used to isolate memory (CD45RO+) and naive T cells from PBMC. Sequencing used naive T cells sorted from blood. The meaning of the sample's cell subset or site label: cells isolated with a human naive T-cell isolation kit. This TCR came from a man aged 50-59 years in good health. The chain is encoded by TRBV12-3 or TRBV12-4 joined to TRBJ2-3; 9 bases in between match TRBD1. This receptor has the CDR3 CASNHRQGESWADTQYF. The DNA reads TGTGCCAGCAATCACCGACAGGGGGAAAGTTGGGCAGATACGCAGTATTTT.